Following are 10 T cell receptor beta chains from one sample sequenced in a study of blood T cell repertoires in COVID-19. TCRdb's table, derived via immunoSEQ multiplex PCR, lists solely in-frame clones and lacks some. The sample consists of about 100,000 clones, around three quarters of them appearing once. Sequencing was performed on peripheral blood. These receptors were collected from a man aged 50 or older who had recovered from COVID-19.

V and J are TRBV5-1 and TRBJ2-1; possible D gene TRBD2, 5 bases. The CDR3 loop spans 16 amino acids. Germline values: CDR1 SGHRS, CDR2 YFSETQ. The ends were cut back, 4 bases at V and 1 base at J, with 15 bases in the middle. In nucleotides, the CDR3 is TGCGCCAGCAGCCCCGGGGTAGCTGCTTCCTACAATGAGCAGTTCTTC. This codes for CASSPGVAASYNEQFF.

This clone was observed once. The V gene is TRBV7-9, the J gene TRBJ2-5; the match to TRBD2 covers 11 bases. Unmatched junction bases numbered 8, after V lost 1 base and J lost 4 bases. This CDR3 has 17 residues. The germline V gene has CDR1 SEHNR and CDR2 FQNEAQ (reference sequence). The chain's CDR3 is CASSLGLLAGGRETQYF. The CDR3, as DNA: TGTGCCAGCAGCTTAGGTCTTTTAGCGGGGGGGCGAGAGACCCAGTACTTC.

The rearrangement uses TRBV7-9 and TRBJ2-7; 9 positions agree with TRBD1. The CDR3 is made up of 13 amino acids. V gave up 7 bases and J gave up 3 bases; unmatched junction bases: 4. CDR1 and CDR2 from the germline V gene are SEHNR and FQNEAQ (reference sequence). The CDR3 sequence is CASTRQGGYEQYF. CDR3 in DNA: TGTGCCAGCACTAGACAGGGGGGCTACGAGCAGTACTTC.

This chain joins TRBV3-1 (or the pseudogene TRBV3-2) and TRBJ2-2; D remains ambiguous. Trimming cost V 0 bases and J 3 bases, with 8 bases left between them. Germline lookup yields CDR1 LGHDT and CDR2 YNNKEL (reference sequence). This CDR3 is 15 amino acids long. CDR3 protein: CASSQERHYTGELFF. In nucleotides, the CDR3 is TGTGCCAGCAGCCAAGAGCGACACTACACCGGGGAGCTGTTTTTT.

This sequence joins TRBV5-5 and TRBJ2-2; 7 bases fit TRBD1. Germline V gene lookup returns CDR1 SGHKS and CDR2 YYEKEE (reference sequence). V trimming: 4 bases; J trimming: 5 bases; junction bases outside the gene matches: 14. This CDR3 spans 17 amino acids. The CDR3, as DNA: TGTGCCAGCAGCCCCCAGGCAAACAGGGGAAGTACCGGGGAGCTGTTTTTT. This codes for CASSPQANRGSTGELFF.

The chain couples TRBV28 to TRBJ2-2; TRBD2 is a possible D gene (5 bases). The length of the CDR3 is 14 residues. Germline V gene lookup returns CDR1 MDHEN and CDR2 SYDVKM. The germline V and J ends were trimmed by 2 bases and 10 bases, with 14 bases remaining between them. The CDR3 sequence is CASSLRLQRSELFF. The CDR3 region has the DNA TGTGCCAGCAGTTTACGTCTGCAGCGGTCGGAGCTGTTTTTT.

This clone showed up just a few times. The genes are TRBV7-2 and TRBJ1-2; a possible D gene is TRBD1 (5 bases). The germline V and J ends were trimmed by 1 base and 6 bases, with 9 bases remaining between them. The CDR3 covers 13 residues. CDR1 SGHTA and CDR2 FQGNSA come from the germline V gene. CDR3 bases: TGTGCCAGCAGCTTAGGCGGGACGGATGGCTACACCTTC. It specifies CASSLGGTDGYTF.

This chain uses TRBV5-4 with TRBJ1-5, with D possibly TRBD1 on 6 matching bases. V gave up 7 bases and J gave up 5 bases, with 13 bases separating them. This CDR3 is built from 13 residues. From germline, CDR1 is SGHNT and CDR2 YYREEE (reference sequence). The CDR3 DNA reads TGTGCCAGCCACGGGACACCCGATCAGCCCCAGCATTTT. This codes for CASHGTPDQPQHF.

This chain links TRBV15 with TRBJ2-7; the D gene is possibly TRBD1 (5 bases). Trimming took off 0 bases at V and 6 bases at J, with 12 bases between the two ends. CDR1 is LNHNV and CDR2 is YYDKDF in the germline V gene (reference sequence). CDR3 length equals 14 residues. The CDR3 here is CATSRDLVRAEQYF. CDR3 nucleotide sequence: TGTGCCACCAGCAGAGATCTTGTCAGGGCCGAGCAGTACTTC.

The chain is built from TRBV3-1 (or the pseudogene TRBV3-2) and TRBJ1-2, with a tentative D call TRBD1 (6 bases). Trimming took 0 bases from V and 4 from J, leaving 15 bases between them. Germline loops: CDR1 LGHDT, CDR2 YNNKEL (reference sequence). The CDR3 covers 16 residues. CDR3 sequence (DNA): TGTGCCAGCAGCCAAGATCGGCAGGGGATACTCTATGGCTACACCTTC. Translating gives CASSQDRQGILYGYTF.